The 23 T cell receptor beta chains listed next were all sequenced from one sample in a study of blood T cell repertoires in COVID-19 (dated by TCRdb to 2018 to 2020). The library relied on the immunoSEQ multiplex PCR assay. TCRdb retrieved this table from immuneACCESS and kept in-frame rearrangements only. Not all clones are present; in checked studies, unresolved V genes account for under half, and no reason is known for the remainder. This sample is represented by about 40,000 clones; around nine tenths of them were singletons. The top ten clones comprise around a fifth of the sample. Material: peripheral blood. All receptors come from a man between 50 and 59 years old with active COVID-19.

The chain recombines TRBV9 with TRBJ2-2, with 7 positions matching TRBD1. Losses at the gene ends were 4 bases for V and 4 bases for J; bases not matched to a gene: 10. Germline CDR1 and CDR2: SGDLS and YYNGEE. The CDR3 spans 16 residues. Written as DNA, the CDR3 is TGTGCCAGCAGCCCCCGGACAGGCAGGGGCACCGGGGAGCTGTTTTTT. The encoded protein is CASSPRTGRGTGELFF.

The chain has TRBV7-8 and TRBJ2-7, with D tentatively TRBD2 (6 bases). Germline V CDR1 and CDR2: SGHVS, FQNEAQ. The CDR3 runs to 15 residues. Trimming shortened V by 6 bases and J by 4 bases, and 19 bases separated the two germline ends. The CDR3 here is CASSAGTPPLYEQYF. In nucleotides, the CDR3 is TGTGCCAGCAGTGCCGGGACTCCTCCCCTTTACGAGCAGTACTTC. Complete variable domain (other parts from reference TRBV7-8 and TRBJ2-7): GAGVSQSPRYKVAKRGQDVALRCDPISGHVSLFWYQQALGQGPEFLTYFQNEAQLDKSGLPSDRFFAERPEGSVSTLKIQRTQQEDSAVYLCASSAGTPPLYEQYFGPGTRLTVT.

This sequence joins TRBV5-1 and TRBJ1-4; D remains unclear. Germline V gives CDR1 SGHRS, CDR2 YFSETQ. This CDR3 spans 15 amino acids. Trimming removed 0 bases from V and 0 bases from J, with 6 bases in between. The CDR3 DNA sequence: TGCGCCAGCAGCTTGGGTACAGCAACTAATGAAAAACTGTTTTTT. This sequence encodes CASSLGTATNEKLFF. The complete variable domain, with remaining parts taken from reference TRBV5-1 and TRBJ1-4, reads KAGVTQTPRYLIKTRGQQVTLSCSPISGHRSVSWYQQTPGQGLQFLFEYFSETQRNKGNFPGRFSGRQFSNSRSEMNVSTLELGDSALYLCASSLGTATNEKLFFGSGTQLSVL.

The chain carries TRBV6-5 and TRBJ2-7; 11 bases line up with TRBD2. Germline trimming cut 6 bases from V and 2 bases from J; bases unmatched to any gene: 3. Germline V CDR1 and CDR2: MNHEY, SVGAGI. This CDR3 has 14 amino acids. CDR3 bases: TGTGCCAGCAGGGAGACTAGCGGGGCCTACGAGCAGTACTTC. It codes for CASRETSGAYEQYF.

This clone was recorded only once. The V call is TRBV7-2, the J call TRBJ1-2; 10 nucleotides line up with TRBD1. The CDR3 has 14 amino acids. CDR1 is SGHTA and CDR2 is FQGNSA in the germline V gene. J lost 8 bases, V lost 5 bases, and 8 bases had no gene match. CDR3 nucleotides: TGTGCCAGCAGCCGTAGACAGGGGGCGGGCGGCTACACCTTC. Residues: CASSRRQGAGGYTF.

V usage is TRBV18 and J usage is TRBJ2-5, with a weak D call TRBD1 (5 bases). This CDR3 spans 17 amino acids. Per germline, CDR1 KGHSH and CDR2 LQKENI. Trimming left V 2 bases short and J 2 bases short, with 18 bases between. In nucleotides, the CDR3 is TGTGCCAGCTCACCAACAGGTTTGGGTCTGGGTCAAGAGACCCAGTACTTC. Amino acids: CASSPTGLGLGQETQYF.

The chain's CDR3 is CASSLTPLWSAEQYF. DNA for the CDR3: TGTGCCAGCAGCTTGACCCCTCTATGGAGCGCCGAGCAGTACTTC. This chain connects TRBV7-2 to TRBJ2-7, with D unresolved. The CDR3 extends over 15 amino acids. Trimming stripped 3 bases from V and 6 bases from J, with 18 bases between. CDR1 is SGHTA and CDR2 is FQGNSA in the germline V gene.

The chain's CDR3 is CATQDRARSSYNSPLHF. The CDR3 region has the DNA TGTGCCACCCAGGACAGGGCTAGGAGCTCCTATAATTCACCCCTCCACTTT. The chain carries TRBV27 and TRBJ1-6; 8 nucleotides agree with TRBD1. Trimming cost V 10 bases and J 0 bases; bases outside gene matches: 11. CDR3 length equals 17 residues. Germline V gene sequence: CDR1 MNHEY, CDR2 SMNVEV (reference sequence).

CDR3 protein: CASSLKGLESYEQYF. In DNA form, the CDR3 reads TGTGCCAGCAGTTTAAAAGGACTAGAGTCCTACGAGCAGTACTTC. The chain uses TRBV27 and TRBJ2-7; 7 bases agree with TRBD2. The CDR3 length is 15 residues. The germline V gene has CDR1 MNHEY and CDR2 SMNVEV (reference sequence). The V segment lost 2 bases and the J segment 1 base; nucleotides outside the gene matches: 5.

The chain joins TRBV27 to TRBJ1-1; a weak D match, TRBD1 (6 bases). CDR1 and CDR2 (germline): MNHEY, SMNVEV (reference sequence). This CDR3 comprises 13 residues. The V end lost 5 bases, the J end lost 4 bases, and 11 bases lay between the germline ends. CDR3: CASSAGTSTEAFF. As DNA, the CDR3 is TGTGCCAGCAGTGCCGGGACAAGCACTGAAGCTTTCTTT.

The chain has TRBV6-1 and TRBJ2-1; 8 positions agree with TRBD2. After removal of 6 bases from V and 9 bases from J, the junction contained 10 bases not matched to a gene. This CDR3 region has 14 residues. CDR1 is MNHNS, CDR2 SASEGT, per germline. CDR3 coding DNA: TGTGCCAGCAGCTCAGGGACTAGAATTCGTGAGCAGTTCTTC. It is translated as CASSSGTRIREQFF.

The genes are TRBV11-2 and TRBJ2-2, with 10 bases matching TRBD2. The V and J ends lost 2 bases and 6 bases, in that order; junction bases with no gene match: 0. The CDR3 loop spans 14 amino acids. CDR1 and CDR2 from the germline V gene are SGHAT and FQNNGV. CDR3 in DNA: TGTGCCAGCAGCTTACTAGCGGGAGCCGGGGAGCTGTTTTTT. This sequence encodes CASSLLAGAGELFF. The variable domain in full, completed from reference TRBV11-2 and TRBJ2-2, reads EAGVAQSPRYKIIEKRQSVAFWCNPISGHATLYWYQQILGQGPKLLIQFQNNGVVDDSQLPKDRFSAERLKGVDSTLKIQPAKLEDSAVYLCASSLLAGAGELFFGEGSRLTVL.

The gene calls are TRBV7-9 and TRBJ2-2; TRBD2 is a possible D gene (6 bases). Trimming took off 5 bases at V and 3 bases at J, with 10 bases between the two ends. Germline lookup yields CDR1 SEHNR and CDR2 FQNEAQ (reference sequence). This CDR3 is built from 14 residues. In DNA, the CDR3 is TGTGCCAGCAGCGAGGGGACTTACACCGGGGAGCTGTTTTTT. This translates into CASSEGTYTGELFF.

V gene TRBV7-2 combines with J gene TRBJ2-1; TRBD2 aligns across 7 bases. The junction had 1 base not matched to a gene; V was cut back by 0 bases and J by 5 bases. The CDR3 is made up of 14 amino acids. Germline CDR1 and CDR2: SGHTA and FQGNSA. The CDR3 nucleotides are TGTGCCAGCAGCTTAGCTCGGGAGGACAATGAGCAGTTCTTC. It specifies CASSLAREDNEQFF.

The chain links TRBV18 to TRBJ1-2; D not certain. Germline V gives CDR1 KGHSH, CDR2 LQKENI. The CDR3 contains 14 residues. Trimming left V 3 bases short and J 5 bases short, with 13 bases between. The CDR3 loop is CASSPPGTPYGYTF. The CDR3, as DNA: TGTGCCAGCTCACCCCCGGGTACGCCTTATGGCTACACCTTC.

This sequence joins TRBV4-1 and TRBJ2-7, with 10 bases identical to TRBD2. Per the germline V gene, CDR1 is MGHRA and CDR2 is YSYEKL. The CDR3 sequence is 17 residues long. J lost 4 bases, V lost 0 bases, and 9 bases had no gene match. The CDR3 coding sequence is TGCGCCAGCAGCCAAGAGGAGCCTAGCGGGAGTCCATACGAGCAGTACTTC. It translates to CASSQEEPSGSPYEQYF.

This sequence joins TRBV28 and TRBJ2-5; TRBD2 matches at 8 bases. The end of the DNA is better explained by TRBJ2-7, so the J call may be wrong. The CDR3 length is 13 residues. Germline V lookup: CDR1 MDHEN, CDR2 SYDVKM. CDR3 protein: CASSLTSDHEQYF. The CDR3, as DNA: TGTGCCAGCAGTTTGACTAGCGATCACGAGCAGTACTTC.

The chain couples TRBV28 to TRBJ2-1, with D uncertain. Between the trimmed V and J ends, which lost 1 base and 6 bases, there was a span of 10 bases. This CDR3 is built from 14 residues. In germline, CDR1 is MDHEN, CDR2 SYDVKM. CDR3 sequence: CASSLFAGFNEQFF. The CDR3 DNA reads TGTGCCAGCAGTTTATTCGCCGGGTTCAATGAGCAGTTCTTC.

V usage is TRBV9 and J usage is TRBJ2-3; 10 bases are shared with TRBD2. V lost 0 bases to trimming and J lost 2 bases; unmatched junction nucleotides: 6. Germline V gives CDR1 SGDLS, CDR2 YYNGEE. The CDR3 loop spans 17 amino acids. CDR3: CASSVAPAGGHTDTQYF. The CDR3 DNA follows: TGTGCCAGCAGCGTAGCTCCAGCGGGAGGGCACACAGATACGCAGTATTTT.

This chain links TRBV7-8 with TRBJ2-3; a possible D gene is TRBD2 (5 bases). The CDR3 contains 14 residues. In germline, CDR1 is SGHVS, CDR2 FQNEAQ. Trimming removed 5 bases from V and 4 bases from J, with 13 bases in between. In DNA, the CDR3 is TGTGCCAGCAGCGGGGAGCTCTGGGCAGATACGCAGTATTTT. It yields the protein CASSGELWADTQYF.

The chain links TRBV15 to TRBJ2-7; 10 nucleotides align to TRBD1. The V gene's germline CDR1 is LNHNV and CDR2 YYDKDF (reference sequence). This CDR3 region has 15 residues. With 0 bases clipped from V and 5 bases from J, the junction kept 4 bases outside the gene matches. In DNA, the CDR3 is TGTGCCACCAGCAGAGACCGGGACAGGGGCAACGAGCAGTACTTC. Translating it yields CATSRDRDRGNEQYF.

The rearrangement joins TRBV2 to TRBJ2-5, with 9 bases that match TRBD2. With 6 bases clipped from V and 4 bases from J, the junction kept 9 bases outside the gene matches. Germline values: CDR1 SNHLY, CDR2 FYNNEI. There are 15 residues in the CDR3. The CDR3 loop is CASREWAGGPETQYF. CDR3 DNA: TGTGCCAGCAGGGAGTGGGCGGGAGGGCCAGAGACCCAGTACTTC.

This chain connects TRBV27 to TRBJ2-6, with unresolved D. Trimming cost V 2 bases and J 3 bases, with 8 bases left between them. Germline V CDR1 and CDR2: MNHEY, SMNVEV (reference sequence). This CDR3 is built from 15 residues. The CDR3 spells CASSLEAVGANVLTF. CDR3 sequence (DNA): TGTGCCAGCAGTTTAGAGGCAGTTGGGGCCAACGTCCTGACTTTC. The full variable domain, its missing parts supplied by reference TRBV27 and TRBJ2-6, is EAQVTQNPRYLITVTGKKLTVTCSQNMNHEYMSWYRQDPGLGLRQIYYSMNVEVTDKGDVPEGYKVSRKEKRNFPLILESPSPNQTSLYFCASSLEAVGANVLTFGAGSRLTVL.